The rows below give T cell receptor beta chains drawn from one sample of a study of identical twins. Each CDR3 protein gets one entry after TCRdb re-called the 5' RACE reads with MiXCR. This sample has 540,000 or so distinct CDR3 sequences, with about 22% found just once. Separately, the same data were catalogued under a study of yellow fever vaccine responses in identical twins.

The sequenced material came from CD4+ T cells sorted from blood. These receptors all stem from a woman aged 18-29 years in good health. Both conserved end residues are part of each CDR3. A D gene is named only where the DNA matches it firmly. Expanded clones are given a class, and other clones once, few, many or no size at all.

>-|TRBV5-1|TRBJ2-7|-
CASSLGIAQTYEQYF
TGCGCCAGCAGCTTGGGGATAGCGCAGACCTACGAGCAGTACTTC
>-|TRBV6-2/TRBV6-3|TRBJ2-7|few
CASSYKIFREYEQYF
TGTGCCAGCAGTTACAAAATTTTCCGAGAGTACGAGCAGTACTTC
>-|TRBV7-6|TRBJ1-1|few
CASSSSLHTEAFF
TGTGCCAGCAGCTCATCCCTTCACACTGAAGCTTTCTTT
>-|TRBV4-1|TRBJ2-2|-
CASSPPFGELFF
TGCGCCAGCAGCCCCCCCTTTGGGGAGCTGTTTTTT
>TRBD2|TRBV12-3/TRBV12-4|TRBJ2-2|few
CASSQGLTGELFF
TGTGCCAGCAGCCAGGGACTAACCGGGGAGCTGTTTTTT
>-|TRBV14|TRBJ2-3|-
CASSPGRPRDTQYF
TGTGCCAGCAGCCCGGGACGGCCTAGGGATACGCAGTATTTT
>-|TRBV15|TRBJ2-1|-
CATSSRRDVSYNEQFF
TGTGCCACCAGCAGTAGGCGCGATGTCTCCTACAATGAGCAGTTCTTC
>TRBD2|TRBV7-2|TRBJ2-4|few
CASSLPRLAGGNIAKNIQYF
TGTGCCAGCAGCTTACCGCGGCTAGCGGGGGGAAATATAGCCAAAAACATTCAGTACTTC
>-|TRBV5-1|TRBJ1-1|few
CASSLAMAPGEAFF
TGCGCCAGCAGCTTGGCCATGGCACCGGGGGAAGCTTTCTTT
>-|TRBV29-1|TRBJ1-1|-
CSVEDQGTEAFF
TGCAGCGTTGAAGATCAGGGGACTGAAGCTTTCTTT
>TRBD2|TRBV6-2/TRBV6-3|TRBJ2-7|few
CASSSPSGSSYEQYF
TGTGCCAGCAGTTCGCCTAGCGGGAGCTCCTACGAGCAGTACTTC
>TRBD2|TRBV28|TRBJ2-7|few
CASLTRLAGDEQYF
TGTGCCAGCTTGACTCGACTAGCCGGGGACGAGCAGTACTTC
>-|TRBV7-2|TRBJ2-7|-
CASSPGPIDEQYF
TGTGCCAGCAGCCCTGGTCCGATTGACGAGCAGTACTTC
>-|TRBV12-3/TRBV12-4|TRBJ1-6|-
CASSFRNSPLHF
TGTGCCAGCAGTTTTAGGAATTCACCCCTCCACTTT
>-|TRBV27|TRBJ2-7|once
CASSLSVAPTYEQYF
TGTGCCAGCAGTTTATCGGTGGCCCCGACCTACGAGCAGTACTTC
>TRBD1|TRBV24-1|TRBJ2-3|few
CATRLGTAGTDTQYF
TGTGCCACCAGGCTGGGGACAGCCGGGACAGATACGCAGTATTTT
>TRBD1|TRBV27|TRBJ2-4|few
CASSPDQDRPANIQYF
TGTGCCAGCAGTCCGGACCAGGACAGGCCTGCGAACATTCAGTACTTC
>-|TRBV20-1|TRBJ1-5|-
CSARENRAVLSGNQPQHF
TGCAGTGCTAGAGAAAACAGGGCGGTGTTAAGCGGCAATCAGCCCCAGCATTTT
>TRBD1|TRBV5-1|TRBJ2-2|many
CASSLEQGRIGELFF
TGCGCCAGCAGCTTGGAACAGGGGAGAATCGGGGAGCTGTTTTTT
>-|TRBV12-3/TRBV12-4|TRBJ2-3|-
CASRRYTDTQYF
TGTGCCAGCAGGCGATACACAGATACGCAGTATTTT
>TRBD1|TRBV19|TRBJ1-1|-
CASSVDRGTEAFF
TGTGCCAGTAGTGTGGACAGGGGCACTGAAGCTTTCTTT
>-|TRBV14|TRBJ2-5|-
CASSQVRPGTQYF
TGTGCCAGCAGCCAAGTCCGTCCGGGGACCCAGTACTTC
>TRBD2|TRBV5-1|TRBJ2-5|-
CASSISAGLGETQYF
TGCGCCAGCAGCATCTCAGCGGGACTAGGAGAGACCCAGTACTTC
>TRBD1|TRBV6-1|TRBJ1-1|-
CASSQRNRGTEAFF
TGTGCCAGCAGCCAACGCAACAGGGGAACTGAAGCTTTCTTT
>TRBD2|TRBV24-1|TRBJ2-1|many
CATGLAGVNEQFF
TGTGCCACCGGACTAGCGGGAGTAAATGAGCAGTTCTTC
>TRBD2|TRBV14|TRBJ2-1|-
CASSQKTSGKSYNEQFF
TGTGCCAGCAGCCAAAAGACTAGCGGGAAGTCCTACAATGAGCAGTTCTTC
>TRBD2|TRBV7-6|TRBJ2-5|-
CATRRLAGGGEGTQYF
TGTGCCACCCGCCGACTAGCGGGAGGAGGGGAAGGGACCCAGTACTTC
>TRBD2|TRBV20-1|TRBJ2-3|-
CSATWTSSGDTQYF
TGCAGTGCTACCTGGACTAGCTCAGGGGATACGCAGTATTTT
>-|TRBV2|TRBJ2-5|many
CAGDDQETQYF
TGTGCCGGGGACGACCAAGAGACCCAGTACTTC
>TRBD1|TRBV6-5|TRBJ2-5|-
CASSYSGTGGETQYF
TGTGCCAGCAGTTACTCCGGGACAGGGGGTGAGACCCAGTACTTC
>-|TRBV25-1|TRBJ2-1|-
CAAGAYSYNEQFF
TGTGCCGCTGGGGCTTATTCCTACAATGAGCAGTTCTTC
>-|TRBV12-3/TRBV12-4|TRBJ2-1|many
CASSLSGAGQFF
TGTGCCAGCAGTTTATCGGGGGCTGGGCAGTTCTTC
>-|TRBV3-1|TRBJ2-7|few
CASTQGNFFEQYF
TGTGCCAGCACCCAGGGGAACTTTTTCGAGCAGTACTTC
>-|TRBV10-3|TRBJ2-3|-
CAISESGLNTDTQYF
TGTGCCATCAGTGAATCGGGACTTAACACAGATACGCAGTATTTT
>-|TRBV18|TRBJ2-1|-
CASSPRDTEFNEQFF
TGTGCCAGCTCACCACGGGACACGGAGTTCAATGAGCAGTTCTTC
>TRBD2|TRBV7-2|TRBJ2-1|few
CASSLVASGYNEQFF
TGTGCCAGCAGCTTAGTAGCTAGCGGGTACAATGAGCAGTTCTTC
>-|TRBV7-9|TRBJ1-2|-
CASSREQGWNGYTF
TGTGCCAGCAGCCGAGAACAGGGATGGAATGGCTACACCTTC
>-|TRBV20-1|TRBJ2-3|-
CSASRTTSDTQYF
TGCAGTGCTAGTCGGACCACCTCGGATACGCAGTATTTT
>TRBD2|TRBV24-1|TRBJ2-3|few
CATRSSGVTDTQYF
TGTGCCACCAGGAGTAGCGGGGTCACAGATACGCAGTATTTT
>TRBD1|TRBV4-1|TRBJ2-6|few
CASRQIPTGQGASGANVLTF
TGCGCCAGCAGACAAATACCCACGGGACAGGGGGCTAGTGGGGCCAACGTCCTGACTTTC
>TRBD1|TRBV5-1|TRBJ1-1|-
CASSLGGGTVNTEAFF
TGCGCCAGCAGCTTGGGGGGGGGGACAGTTAACACTGAAGCTTTCTTT
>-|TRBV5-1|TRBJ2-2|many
CASSLRTTNTGELFF
TGCGCCAGCAGCTTGAGGACTACTAACACCGGGGAGCTGTTTTTT
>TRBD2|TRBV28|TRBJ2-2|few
CASSFSSGGKTGELFF
TGTGCCAGCAGTTTTTCTAGCGGGGGGAAGACCGGGGAGCTGTTTTTT
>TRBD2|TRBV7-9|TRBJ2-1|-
CASSDSGTSGRVGQFF
TGTGCCAGCAGCGACTCCGGGACTAGCGGGAGGGTGGGTCAGTTCTTC
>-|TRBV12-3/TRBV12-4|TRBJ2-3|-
CASRTSGGPRTDTQYF
TGTGCCAGCAGAACAAGTGGCGGGCCACGCACAGATACGCAGTATTTT
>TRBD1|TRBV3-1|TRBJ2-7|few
CASSQSGTVSSYEQYF
TGTGCCAGCAGCCAAAGTGGGACAGTTAGCTCCTACGAGCAGTACTTC
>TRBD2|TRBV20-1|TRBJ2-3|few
CSASGLYIGTDTQYF
TGCAGTGCATCGGGACTATATATTGGCACAGATACGCAGTATTTT
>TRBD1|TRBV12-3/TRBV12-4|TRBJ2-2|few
CASSFGLWDRTEVSNTGELFF
TGTGCCAGCAGTTTCGGCCTCTGGGACAGAACAGAAGTCTCGAACACCGGGGAGCTGTTTTTT